This note documents a single T cell receptor beta chain sequence. This entry comes from a study of shared clonotypes between healthy human individuals. Produced via immunoSEQ multiplex PCR; TCRdb's table is partial and in-frame only. The table includes around 2.1 million clones, approximately 95% detected once. The ends were cut back, 6 bases at V and 5 bases at J, with 20 bases in the middle. The CDR3 contains 15 residues. CDR1 and CDR2 from the germline V gene are SNHLY and FYNNEI. This clonotype was sampled from a man aged 18 to 29 in good health. This rearrangement joins TRBV2 to TRBJ2-7; D possibly uses TRBD1 or TRBD2 (5 bases each). The material sequenced was naive CD4+ T cells sorted from blood. Subset noted: CD45RA+ positively selected. CDR3 in DNA: TGTGCCAGCAGCCGAGGGACCGGGGTGGTAGACGAGCAGTACTTC. Translated, it gives CASSRGTGVVDEQYF.